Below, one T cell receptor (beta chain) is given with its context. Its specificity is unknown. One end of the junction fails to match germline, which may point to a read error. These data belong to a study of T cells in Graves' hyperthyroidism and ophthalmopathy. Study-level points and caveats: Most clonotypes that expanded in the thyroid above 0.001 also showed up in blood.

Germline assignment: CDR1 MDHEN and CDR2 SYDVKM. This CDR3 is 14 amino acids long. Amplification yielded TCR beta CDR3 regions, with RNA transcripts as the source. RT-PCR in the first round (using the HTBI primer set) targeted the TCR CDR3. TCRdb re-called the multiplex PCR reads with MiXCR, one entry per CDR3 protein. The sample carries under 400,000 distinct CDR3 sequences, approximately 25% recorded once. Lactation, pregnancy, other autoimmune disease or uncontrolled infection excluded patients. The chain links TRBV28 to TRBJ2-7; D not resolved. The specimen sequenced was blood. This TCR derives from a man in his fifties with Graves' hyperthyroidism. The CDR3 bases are TGTGCCATCAGTGAGTCAGTTAGCAACTACGAGCAGTACTTC. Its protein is CAISESVSNYEQYF.